The rows below give T cell receptor beta chains drawn from one sample of a study of chemoradiotherapy in HPV16-positive cancers. Clones were sequenced by immunoSEQ multiplex PCR, and TCRdb holds only the in-frame ones, with some missing. The sample shows approximately 16,000 clones, about 91% of them seen only once. The specimen was blood, collected from a patient who underwent chemoradiotherapy. The origin of the receptors is a human donor with HPV-associated anogenital cancer. Each CDR3 is given with its conserved first and last residue. The D gene is left open where the match is weak. Expanded clones are given a class, and other clones once, few, many or no size at all.

j_gene: TRBJ2-5
len: 16
d_gene: TRBD2
abundance: NA
v_gene: TRBV13
CDR3nt: TGTGCCAGCAGCTTAGGGACTAGCGGCCGCTCCGAGACCCAGTACTTC
CDR3aa: CASSLGTSGRSETQYF

j_gene: TRBJ2-5
len: 11
d_gene: NA
abundance: NA
v_gene: TRBV18
CDR3nt: TGTGCCAGCTCACCGGAAGAGACCCAGTACTTC
CDR3aa: CASSPEETQYF

j_gene: TRBJ1-4
len: 15
d_gene: NA
abundance: NA
v_gene: TRBV27
CDR3nt: TGTGCCAGCAGTTTATCGACTCCACGAAGTGAAAAACTGTTTTTT
CDR3aa: CASSLSTPRSEKLFF

j_gene: TRBJ1-4
len: 16
d_gene: NA
abundance: few
v_gene: TRBV5-1
CDR3nt: TGCGCCAGCAGCCCCGAACCTCAGGGGTCTAATGAAAAACTGTTTTTT
CDR3aa: CASSPEPQGSNEKLFF

j_gene: TRBJ2-7
len: 17
d_gene: TRBD2
abundance: once
v_gene: TRBV4-1
CDR3nt: TGCGCCAGCAGCCAAGGGCTAGCGGGAGGGCCTTACTACGAGCAGTACTTC
CDR3aa: CASSQGLAGGPYYEQYF

j_gene: TRBJ2-7
len: 14
d_gene: NA
abundance: NA
v_gene: TRBV6-5
CDR3nt: TGTGCCAGCAGATTGATTCTTGGCTCCTACGAGCAGTACTTC
CDR3aa: CASRLILGSYEQYF

j_gene: TRBJ2-2
len: 16
d_gene: NA
abundance: NA
v_gene: TRBV28
CDR3nt: TGTGCCAGCACCCAAGGCAACGTGGCGAACACCGGGGAGCTGTTTTTT
CDR3aa: CASTQGNVANTGELFF

j_gene: TRBJ2-7
len: 16
d_gene: NA
abundance: NA
v_gene: TRBV6-1
CDR3nt: TGTGCCAGCAGTGAATCTCGGACAGCCATTTCCTACGAGCAGTACTTC
CDR3aa: CASSESRTAISYEQYF

j_gene: TRBJ2-3
len: 13
d_gene: NA
abundance: NA
v_gene: TRBV5-6
CDR3nt: TGTGCCAGCAGCTTGTGGGGAACAGATACGCAGTATTTT
CDR3aa: CASSLWGTDTQYF

j_gene: TRBJ1-1
len: 15
d_gene: NA
abundance: NA
v_gene: TRBV15
CDR3nt: TGTGCCACCAGCCAACACTTAAACAGGGAGGCGGAAGCTTTCTTT
CDR3aa: CATSQHLNREAEAFF

j_gene: TRBJ2-7
len: 12
d_gene: TRBD1
abundance: NA
v_gene: TRBV28
CDR3nt: TGTGCCAGCACCGACAGGGGGCGTGAGCAGTACTTC
CDR3aa: CASTDRGREQYF

j_gene: TRBJ2-2
len: 16
d_gene: NA
abundance: NA
v_gene: TRBV5-1
CDR3nt: TGCGCCAGCAGCAATTTTAGAGGGCAGAGCACCGGGGAGCTGTTTTTT
CDR3aa: CASSNFRGQSTGELFF

j_gene: TRBJ2-3
len: 15
d_gene: NA
abundance: NA
v_gene: TRBV19
CDR3nt: TGTGCCAGTAGTATAATGGGGGAGAGCACAGATACGCAGTATTTT
CDR3aa: CASSIMGESTDTQYF

j_gene: TRBJ2-2
len: 16
d_gene: TRBD2
abundance: NA
v_gene: TRBV5-1
CDR3nt: TGCGCCAGCAGCTTGGTCGGGGACGGGAGGACCGGGGAGCTGTTTTTT
CDR3aa: CASSLVGDGRTGELFF

j_gene: TRBJ2-3
len: 18
d_gene: TRBD2
abundance: NA
v_gene: TRBV9
CDR3nt: TGTGCCAGCAGCGTAGCTAAGGGACTAGCAGCTAGCACAGATACGCAGTATTTT
CDR3aa: CASSVAKGLAASTDTQYF

j_gene: TRBJ1-1
len: 13
d_gene: NA
abundance: NA
v_gene: TRBV5-1
CDR3nt: TGCGCCAGCAGCACGGGGAGAAACACTGAAGCTTTCTTT
CDR3aa: CASSTGRNTEAFF

j_gene: TRBJ1-1
len: 16
d_gene: NA
abundance: NA
v_gene: TRBV5-4
CDR3nt: TGTGCCAGCAGCCCGGCGGTTGGCAGTATGAACACTGAAGCTTTCTTT
CDR3aa: CASSPAVGSMNTEAFF

j_gene: TRBJ1-2
len: 19
d_gene: NA
abundance: NA
v_gene: TRBV27
CDR3nt: TGTGCCAGCAGTTTATTAGCGTTAGGGGATAGATTCGCTAACTATGGCTACACCTTC
CDR3aa: CASSLLALGDRFANYGYTF

j_gene: TRBJ1-5
len: 16
d_gene: NA
abundance: NA
v_gene: TRBV28
CDR3nt: TGTGCCAGCAGCCCAATCACAGGGTTGAGCAATCAGCCCCAGCATTTT
CDR3aa: CASSPITGLSNQPQHF

j_gene: TRBJ2-5
len: 16
d_gene: NA
abundance: NA
v_gene: TRBV18
CDR3nt: TGTGCCAGCTCCCCAGGGTTGATGAGGACGGGGGAGACCCAGTACTTC
CDR3aa: CASSPGLMRTGETQYF

j_gene: TRBJ2-6
len: 15
d_gene: NA
abundance: NA
v_gene: TRBV27
CDR3nt: TGTGCCAGCAGTCCCGCAGGGCCCGGGGCCAACGTCCTGACTTTC
CDR3aa: CASSPAGPGANVLTF

j_gene: TRBJ2-2
len: 16
d_gene: TRBD1
abundance: few
v_gene: TRBV5-1
CDR3nt: TGCGCCAGCAGCGTCAACGGACAGGGAAACACCGGGGAGCTGTTTTTT
CDR3aa: CASSVNGQGNTGELFF

j_gene: TRBJ2-3
len: 14
d_gene: TRBD2
abundance: NA
v_gene: TRBV29-1
CDR3nt: TGCAGCGCTTTAGCGGGTTCGAGGACAGATACGCAGTATTTT
CDR3aa: CSALAGSRTDTQYF

j_gene: TRBJ2-1
len: 14
d_gene: TRBD2
abundance: few
v_gene: TRBV11-2
CDR3nt: TGTGCCAGCAGCTTCTCCCTAGCGGGAAATGAGCAGTTCTTC
CDR3aa: CASSFSLAGNEQFF

j_gene: TRBJ2-3
len: 14
d_gene: TRBD2
abundance: once
v_gene: TRBV9
CDR3nt: TGTGCCAGCAGCGTCGGACTAGCCGCAGATACGCAGTATTTT
CDR3aa: CASSVGLAADTQYF

j_gene: TRBJ2-3
len: 14
d_gene: NA
abundance: NA
v_gene: TRBV7-2
CDR3nt: TGTGCCAGCAGCTTGGGGGCCTACACAGATACGCAGTATTTT
CDR3aa: CASSLGAYTDTQYF

j_gene: TRBJ1-4
len: 14
d_gene: NA
abundance: NA
v_gene: TRBV25-1
CDR3nt: TGTGCCAGCAGGACGGACAGCGAGCATGAAAAACTGTTTTTT
CDR3aa: CASRTDSEHEKLFF

j_gene: TRBJ2-5
len: 13
d_gene: NA
abundance: NA
v_gene: TRBV7-3
CDR3nt: TGTGCCAGCAGCTTTTCCCCCGCGAAGACCCAGTACTTC
CDR3aa: CASSFSPAKTQYF

j_gene: TRBJ2-3
len: 15
d_gene: TRBD1
abundance: NA
v_gene: TRBV29-1
CDR3nt: TGCAGCGTTGAACGCGGACAGGGGGATTTAGATACGCAGTATTTT
CDR3aa: CSVERGQGDLDTQYF

j_gene: TRBJ1-2
len: 13
d_gene: NA
abundance: NA
v_gene: TRBV28
CDR3nt: TGTGCCAGCAGTTTGAGGGGGAACTATGGCTACACCTTC
CDR3aa: CASSLRGNYGYTF

j_gene: TRBJ1-5
len: 15
d_gene: NA
abundance: NA
v_gene: TRBV19
CDR3nt: TGTGCCAGTAGCTACGCAAACGGTTTTAATCAGCCCCAGCATTTT
CDR3aa: CASSYANGFNQPQHF

j_gene: TRBJ2-7
len: 13
d_gene: TRBD2
abundance: NA
v_gene: TRBV13
CDR3nt: TGTGCCAGCACCCCTGGGGAGGGCCACGAGCAGTACTTC
CDR3aa: CASTPGEGHEQYF

j_gene: TRBJ2-3
len: 14
d_gene: NA
abundance: NA
v_gene: TRBV15
CDR3nt: TGTGCCACCAGCAGAGATGCCCCGACGGATACGCAGTATTTT
CDR3aa: CATSRDAPTDTQYF

j_gene: TRBJ1-1
len: 15
d_gene: NA
abundance: NA
v_gene: TRBV5-1
CDR3nt: TGCGCCAGCAGCTTGGCCGGGGGGCTGATCACTGAAGCTTTCTTT
CDR3aa: CASSLAGGLITEAFF